What follows are 32 T cell receptor beta chains derived from one specimen sequenced in a study of blood T cell repertoires in COVID-19. Data came from immunoSEQ multiplex PCR; TCRdb stores just in-frame clones and leaves some out. The sample has about 280,000 clones, 80% to 90% seen once. Sequences were obtained from peripheral blood. These receptors were collected from a woman between 45 and 65 years old who had recovered from COVID-19.

A single count supports this clone. The chain uses TRBV5-1 and TRBJ2-2; 8 positions match TRBD2. Germline V lookup: CDR1 SGHRS, CDR2 YFSETQ. The trim removed 1 base at V and 4 bases at J, leaving 3 bases unmatched. This CDR3 contains 15 residues. The CDR3 region has the DNA TGCGCCAGCAGCTTGAGCCTAGCGGGCACCGGGGAGCTGTTTTTT. Translating gives CASSLSLAGTGELFF.

J is TRBJ2-3 and V is TRBV29-1; D is perhaps TRBD2 (6 bases). The germline V gene has CDR1 SQVTM and CDR2 ANQGSEA. The length of the CDR3 is 12 residues. V lost 4 bases to trimming and J lost 4 bases, with 9 bases between them. This CDR3 is CSVVSGSDTQYF. The CDR3 region has the DNA TGCAGCGTTGTAAGCGGGTCAGATACGCAGTATTTT.

This chain uses TRBV19 with TRBJ1-2; TRBD1 matches at 7 bases. Per germline, CDR1 LNHDA and CDR2 SQIVND (reference sequence). V shed 2 bases and J 2 bases; nucleotides not matched to a gene: 5. This CDR3 has 15 amino acids. DNA for the CDR3: TGTGCCAGTAGTATAACGCCGACAGGGAACTATGGCTACACCTTC. Its translation is CASSITPTGNYGYTF.

Turning to this clone: Within the sample, other DNA sequences also encode this same CDR3. The chain is built from TRBV18 and TRBJ2-3; D is perhaps TRBD2 (6 bases). V was clipped by 6 bases and J by 1 base, with 11 bases between them. Germline V lookup: CDR1 KGHSH, CDR2 LQKENI. This CDR3 region has 14 residues. CDR3 amino acids: CASSPPGGTDTQYF. As DNA, the CDR3 is TGTGCCAGCTCCCCTCCGGGGGGCACAGATACGCAGTATTTT.

The rearrangement uses TRBV9 and TRBJ1-6; 10 bases are shared with TRBD1. This CDR3 is built from 16 residues. The V gene's germline CDR1 is SGDLS and CDR2 YYNGEE. V lost 0 bases to trimming and J lost 5 bases; unmatched junction nucleotides: 2. The CDR3 sequence: CASSVGGTGDNSPLHF. The CDR3 coding sequence is TGTGCCAGCAGCGTAGGCGGGACAGGGGATAATTCACCCCTCCACTTT.

J is TRBJ1-1 and V is TRBV19; D might be TRBD1 (5 bases). The germline gives CDR1 LNHDA, CDR2 SQIVND (reference sequence). V lost 6 bases and J lost 2, with 13 bases in between. The length of the CDR3 is 14 residues. CDR3 bases: TGTGCCAGTAGAGGGCGGGGCCGCAACACTGAAGCTTTCTTT. Translation gives CASRGRGRNTEAFF. The full variable domain, rest sourced from reference TRBV19 and TRBJ1-1, is DGGITQSPKYLFRKEGQNVTLSCEQNLNHDAMYWYRQDPGQGLRLIYYSQIVNDFQKGDIAEGYSVSREKKESFPLTVTSAQKNPTAFYLCASRGRGRNTEAFFGQGTRLTVV.

The chain joins TRBV5-6 to TRBJ1-2; a weak D match, TRBD1 (6 bases). This CDR3 is built from 12 residues. Germline CDR1 SGHDT, CDR2 YYEEEE. Between the trimmed V and J ends, which lost 4 bases and 6 bases, there was a span of 10 bases. In nucleotides, the CDR3 is TGTGCCAGCAGCATCGGACAGAATGGCTACACCTTC. Encoded protein: CASSIGQNGYTF. The full variable domain, completed using reference TRBV5-6 and TRBJ1-2, is DAGVTQSPTHLIKTRGQQVTLRCSPKSGHDTVSWYQQALGQGPQFIFQYYEEEERQRGNFPDRFSGHQFPNYSSELNVNALLLGDSALYLCASSIGQNGYTFGSGTRLTVV.

The gene calls are TRBV27 and TRBJ1-6; TRBD1 matches 12 bases. The CDR3 has 21 residues. The trim removed 4 bases at V and 0 bases at J, leaving 13 bases unmatched. Germline CDR1 MNHEY, CDR2 SMNVEV (reference sequence). The CDR3: CASSSNYYGTGGFSYNSPLHF. The CDR3 coding sequence is TGTGCCAGCAGTTCAAATTACTACGGGACAGGGGGCTTCTCCTATAATTCACCCCTCCACTTT.

This clone was observed a few times. The gene calls are TRBV10-3 and TRBJ1-1; D ambiguous. The germline CDR1 and CDR2 sequences are ENHRY and SYGVKD. V lost 4 bases to trimming and J lost 0 bases, with 15 bases between them. The CDR3 has 16 amino acids. DNA for the CDR3: TGTGCCATCAGTGTCGGCCCCAGCGGAATGAACACTGAAGCTTTCTTT. Protein product: CAISVGPSGMNTEAFF.

The CDR3 nucleotides read TGTGCCAGCAGGGCGGGAGGCAGAGTCCTCTCTGGAAACACCATATATTTT. Amino acid sequence: CASRAGGRVLSGNTIYF. The chain uses TRBV28 and TRBJ1-3; D gene ambiguous. The ends were cut back, 6 bases at V and 0 bases at J, with 18 bases in the middle. CDR3 length equals 17 residues. Germline V CDR1 and CDR2: MDHEN, SYDVKM.

This chain uses TRBV5-1 with TRBJ2-1, with a weak D call TRBD1 (5 bases). The CDR3 covers 15 residues. With 0 bases removed from V and 3 bases from J, the gap between germline ends came to 10 bases. From germline, CDR1 is SGHRS and CDR2 YFSETQ. This chain's CDR3 is CASSLEAGFYNEQFF. The CDR3 coding sequence is TGCGCCAGCAGCTTGGAAGCAGGGTTCTACAATGAGCAGTTCTTC.

V gene TRBV19 combines with J gene TRBJ2-5; weak D call: TRBD2 (6 bases). The V gene's germline CDR1 is LNHDA and CDR2 SQIVND (reference sequence). V was shortened by 4 bases and J by 2 bases, with 17 bases between the two germline ends. The CDR3 is 16 amino acids. The CDR3, as DNA: TGTGCCAGTAGTAAACGGACTACCACCCTACAAGAGACCCAGTACTTC. Translation: CASSKRTTTLQETQYF. Looking up the rest from reference TRBV19 and TRBJ2-5 gives the full variable domain: DGGITQSPKYLFRKEGQNVTLSCEQNLNHDAMYWYRQDPGQGLRLIYYSQIVNDFQKGDIAEGYSVSREKKESFPLTVTSAQKNPTAFYLCASSKRTTTLQETQYFGPGTRLLVL.

The V gene is TRBV2, the J gene TRBJ2-7, with 9 bases lining up with TRBD1. V lost 7 bases and J lost 1; bases outside the gene matches: 5. CDR3 length: 14 residues. The germline V gene has CDR1 SNHLY and CDR2 FYNNEI. The CDR3 loop reads CASTGTGSSYEQYF. CDR3 coding DNA: TGTGCCAGCACCGGGACAGGGTCGTCCTACGAGCAGTACTTC.

The chain employs TRBV3-1 (or the pseudogene TRBV3-2) and TRBJ2-7; D not resolved. This CDR3 is built from 15 residues. Germline CDR1 reads LGHDT; CDR2 reads YNNKEL (reference sequence). With 1 base removed from V and 1 base from J, the gap between germline ends came to 11 bases. The CDR3 DNA follows: TGTGCCAGCAGCCAAGGACACAGATCGTCCTACGAGCAGTACTTC. This encodes CASSQGHRSSYEQYF.

The chain is built from TRBV2 and TRBJ1-6; unclear D gene. Per germline, CDR1 SNHLY and CDR2 FYNNEI. V lost 7 bases and J lost 6, with 16 bases in between. The CDR3 is 15 residues long. The CDR3 coding sequence is TGTGCCAGCATGATAGGCGGGGAAGGTAATTCACCCCTCCACTTT. This translates into CASMIGGEGNSPLHF.

This clone was detected only once. This chain links TRBV7-7 with TRBJ2-5, with D maybe TRBD1 (6 bases). Trimming removed 2 bases at V and 4 bases at J, with 14 bases between. Per the germline V gene, CDR1 is SSHAT and CDR2 is FNYEAQ (reference sequence). This CDR3 comprises 15 residues. The CDR3 protein is CASSLLGAGRETQYF. The CDR3, as DNA: TGTGCCAGCAGCTTATTGGGGGCGGGTCGAGAGACCCAGTACTTC.

The gene calls are TRBV9 and TRBJ2-2; TRBD1 is a possible D gene (6 bases). Trimming took 4 bases from V and 4 from J, leaving 17 bases between them. CDR1 and CDR2 from the germline V gene are SGDLS and YYNGEE. The CDR3 runs 16 residues. The DNA for the CDR3 is TGTGCCAGCAGCCCCCACACAGGGCAGGTCACCGGGGAGCTGTTTTTT. The encoded protein is CASSPHTGQVTGELFF.

CDR3 DNA sequence: TGTGCCAGTAGTAGGACAGGGGCCCGGAACACTGAAGCTTTCTTT. Protein: CASSRTGARNTEAFF. The chain couples TRBV19 to TRBJ1-1; 9 bases fit TRBD1. The CDR3 spans 15 residues. Germline trimming cut 4 bases from V and 1 base from J; bases unmatched to any gene: 4. Germline values: CDR1 LNHDA, CDR2 SQIVND (reference sequence).

The genes are TRBV12-5 and TRBJ2-1, with 10 bases matching TRBD2. Trimming took 7 bases from V and 3 from J; bases not matched to a gene: 3. The germline V gene has CDR1 LGHNT and CDR2 FRNRAP. The CDR3 sequence is 14 residues long. The CDR3 region has the DNA TGTGCTAGTGCGGGACTAGCGCTCTACAATGAGCAGTTCTTC. It yields the protein CASAGLALYNEQFF. The full variable domain, with the rest looked up from reference TRBV12-5 and TRBJ2-1, is DARVTQTPRHKVTEMGQEVTMRCQPILGHNTVFWYRQTMMQGLELLAYFRNRAPLDDSGMPKDRFSAEMPDATLATLKIQPSEPRDSAVYFCASAGLALYNEQFFGPGTRLTVL.

This clone was seen at least ten times. The chain uses TRBV6-5 and TRBJ2-7; 8 bases match TRBD1. The CDR3 loop spans 15 amino acids. The V gene end was trimmed by 5 bases and the J gene end by 5 bases; junction bases not matched to a gene: 11. Germline V lookup: CDR1 MNHEY, CDR2 SVGAGI. The CDR3 here is CASSQVLDRVDEQYF. For the CDR3, the DNA is TGTGCCAGCAGTCAGGTCTTGGACAGGGTAGACGAGCAGTACTTC.

J is TRBJ2-2 and V is TRBV13; D perhaps matches TRBD2 (6 bases). This CDR3 has 19 residues. CDR1 is PRHDT, CDR2 FYEKMQ, per germline (reference sequence). V shed 1 base and J shed 0 bases, with 18 bases lying between them. The CDR3 coding sequence is TGTGCCAGCAGCTTAGATCTCCTCGCGGGGCCCTCGAACACCGGGGAGCTGTTTTTT. It specifies CASSLDLLAGPSNTGELFF.

This clone showed up just once. This chain joins TRBV6-5 and TRBJ2-7; 7 bases map to TRBD2. The junction had 5 bases not matched to a gene; V was cut back by 7 bases and J by 2 bases. From germline, CDR1 is MNHEY and CDR2 SVGAGI. This CDR3 region has 13 residues. CDR3 nucleotides: TGTGCCAGCAAAAGCGGGACTACCTACGAGCAGTACTTC. This encodes CASKSGTTYEQYF.

The rearrangement joins TRBV5-1 to TRBJ2-2; weak D call: TRBD1 (6 bases). Trimming cost V 2 bases and J 8 bases, with 13 bases left between them. Germline assignment: CDR1 SGHRS and CDR2 YFSETQ. This CDR3 contains 14 residues. The CDR3 bases are TGCGCCAGCAGCTTTACAGGGAGCAGGGGGGAGCTGTTTTTT. Its protein product is CASSFTGSRGELFF.

The chain is built from TRBV30 and TRBJ2-2; D is perhaps TRBD1 (7 bases). V shed 1 base and J shed 0 bases, with 21 bases lying between them. This CDR3 is 19 amino acids long. Germline V CDR1 and CDR2: GTSNPN, SVGIG (reference sequence). CDR3 region: CAWSGLGRGGTANTGELFF. DNA of the CDR3: TGTGCCTGGAGTGGGCTTGGGCGAGGCGGGACAGCGAACACCGGGGAGCTGTTTTTT.

This clone was detected a few times. V is TRBV5-1 and J is TRBJ2-5; 16 bases are a match to TRBD2. Germline trimming cut 4 bases from V and 10 bases from J; bases unmatched to any gene: 7. This CDR3 contains 15 residues. Germline CDR1 reads SGHRS; CDR2 reads YFSETQ. The CDR3 DNA reads as TGCGCCAGCAGCCCGACGGGACTAGCGGGGGGGATCCAGTACTTC. It codes for CASSPTGLAGGIQYF.

The J gene is TRBJ2-1, the V gene TRBV5-4; 13 positions agree with TRBD2. This CDR3 has 16 amino acids. Losses at the gene ends were 4 bases for V and 8 bases for J; bases not matched to a gene: 9. In germline, CDR1 is SGHNT, CDR2 YYREEE (reference sequence). Here the CDR3 reads CASSPGGLAGEDEQFF. CDR3 DNA sequence: TGTGCCAGCAGCCCTGGCGGACTAGCGGGAGAGGATGAGCAGTTCTTC.

Ten or more counts support this clone. This chain joins TRBV3-1 (or the pseudogene TRBV3-2) and TRBJ2-7, with 8 bases identical to TRBD2. This CDR3 region has 15 residues. CDR1 is LGHDT and CDR2 is YNNKEL in the germline V gene (reference sequence). Trimming took 5 bases from V and 7 from J; bases not matched to a gene: 13. CDR3 sequence (DNA): TGTGCCAGCAGCACCCGGGAGGGGGTAATTAGGGAGCAGTACTTC. It encodes CASSTREGVIREQYF.

This clone has just a few counts. The rearrangement joins TRBV28 to TRBJ1-4; tentative D call: TRBD1 (6 bases). V gave up 3 bases and J gave up 17 bases, with 13 bases separating them. This CDR3 spans 11 amino acids. Per the germline V gene, CDR1 is MDHEN and CDR2 is SYDVKM. The CDR3 DNA is TGTGCCAGCAGTTTTTCAGGGGCATTATTTTTT. Protein product: CASSFSGALFF.

The chain joins TRBV5-4 to TRBJ2-3; D perhaps matches TRBD2 (6 bases). Germline V gene lookup returns CDR1 SGHNT and CDR2 YYREEE (reference sequence). The CDR3 has 15 residues. V was shortened by 0 bases and J by 5 bases, with 13 bases between the two germline ends. CDR3 in DNA: TGTGCCAGCAGCTTGGCGGGGGATGCAGTAGATACGCAGTATTTT. It yields the protein CASSLAGDAVDTQYF.

J is TRBJ1-1 and V is TRBV7-3, with D possibly TRBD1 on 5 matching bases. Between the trimmed V and J ends, which lost 0 bases and 8 bases, there was a span of 13 bases. The CDR3 extends over 14 amino acids. The germline V gene encodes CDR1 SGHTA and CDR2 FQGTGA. CDR3 coding DNA: TGTGCCAGCAGCTTAACAGCGGGGACCCAAGAAGCTTTCTTT. Its translation: CASSLTAGTQEAFF.

This chain links TRBV2 with TRBJ2-7, with D perhaps TRBD1 (5 bases). Looked up from germline, CDR1 is SNHLY and CDR2 is FYNNEI. The CDR3 spans 12 residues. V lost 8 bases and J lost 4, with 12 bases in between. DNA for the CDR3: TGTGCCAGCCAGACAGAAGCATACGAGCAGTACTTC. Amino acid sequence: CASQTEAYEQYF. Full variable domain (rest looked up from reference TRBV2 and TRBJ2-7): EPEVTQTPSHQVTQMGQEVILRCVPISNHLYFYWYRQILGQKVEFLVSFYNNEISEKSEIFDDQFSVERPDGSNFTLKIRSTKLEDSAMYFCASQTEAYEQYFGPGTRLTVT.

This clone showed up just a few times. V is TRBV5-4 and J is TRBJ1-4, with 7 nucleotides matching TRBD1. This CDR3 has 14 residues. Trimming cost V 4 bases and J 8 bases; bases outside gene matches: 8. Germline V CDR1 and CDR2: SGHNT, YYREEE (reference sequence). CDR3 bases: TGTGCCAGCAGCCCGACAGGGAATCGAGAAAAACTGTTTTTT. Translating it yields CASSPTGNREKLFF. The whole variable domain, filled in from reference TRBV5-4 and TRBJ1-4, reads ETGVTQSPTHLIKTRGQQVTLRCSSQSGHNTVSWYQQALGQGPQFIFQYYREEENGRGNFPPRFSGLQFPNYSSELNVNALELDDSALYLCASSPTGNREKLFFGSGTQLSVL.